Listed below are T cell receptor beta chains from one sample, sequenced in a study of early stage breast cancer tumors. Repertoires were generated with immunoSEQ multiplex PCR, while TCRdb's copy carries only in-frame clones and drops some. The sample lists tens of thousands of clones; about 77% were seen once. The material sequenced was blood. These receptors were collected from a person in their 40s with breast cancer. CDR3s include the opening cysteine and the closing phenylalanine or tryptophan. D genes are given only for firm matches. Size is stated for part of the rows, as once, few or many counts, or as a class when the clone is expanded.

D gene	V gene	J gene	clone size	CDR3 protein	CDR3 DNA
NA	TRBV10-3	TRBJ1-1	NA	CAIQVGGEYTEAFF	TGTGCCATCCAAGTAGGGGGAGAGTACACTGAAGCTTTCTTT
NA	TRBV30	TRBJ1-2	NA	CAWSPTRTGLDGYTF	TGTGCCTGGAGTCCTACCCGAACAGGGTTAGATGGCTACACCTTC
NA	TRBV5-4	TRBJ2-7	NA	CASSPEGRSYEQYF	TGTGCCAGCAGCCCGGAGGGGCGATCCTACGAGCAGTACTTC
NA	TRBV5-1	TRBJ2-2	few	CATKFSMGELFF	TGCGCCACCAAGTTCTCGATGGGGGAGCTGTTTTTT
NA	TRBV5-4	TRBJ2-4	NA	CASSLGRTKNIQYF	TGTGCCAGCAGCTTGGGGAGGACCAAAAACATTCAGTACTTC
TRBD1	TRBV19	TRBJ1-2	NA	CASTSYQGGSYGYTF	TGTGCCAGTACTTCATATCAGGGGGGGAGCTATGGCTACACCTTC
TRBD2	TRBV2	TRBJ2-1	NA	CASTVAGVSSNEQFF	TGTGCCAGCACCGTAGCGGGAGTTTCTTCCAATGAGCAGTTCTTC
NA	TRBV13	TRBJ2-2	NA	CASSLAVRGRRTGELFF	TGTGCCAGCAGCTTAGCAGTCCGGGGGCGCAGGACCGGGGAGCTGTTTTTT
TRBD2	TRBV4-1	TRBJ2-3	NA	CASSQDRTSGNTQYF	TGCGCCAGCAGCCAAGATCGAACTAGCGGAAATACGCAGTATTTT
NA	TRBV2	TRBJ2-2	few	CASSQGSRGEDGELFF	TGTGCCAGCAGCCAAGGGTCCAGGGGAGAGGACGGGGAGCTGTTTTTT
NA	TRBV10-1	TRBJ2-7	few	CASRELVPYEQYF	TGCGCCAGCAGGGAACTAGTCCCCTACGAGCAGTACTTC
NA	TRBV4-1	TRBJ2-7	NA	CASSQGLFRKSHEQYF	TGCGCCAGCAGCCAGGGACTCTTTAGGAAGTCCCACGAGCAGTACTTC
NA	TRBV30	TRBJ2-3	once	CAWRTQRITDTQYF	TGTGCCTGGAGGACCCAGCGGATCACAGATACGCAGTATTTT
NA	TRBV19	TRBJ1-5	NA	CASQLESNQPQHF	TGTGCCAGTCAACTGGAAAGCAATCAGCCCCAGCATTTT
NA	TRBV6-6	TRBJ2-1	NA	CASSYSGGVSYNEQFF	TGTGCCAGCAGTTACTCTGGAGGGGTCTCCTACAATGAGCAGTTCTTC
NA	TRBV6-5	TRBJ2-7	NA	CASSDPGTGEQYF	TGTGCCAGCAGTGACCCCGGGACTGGGGAGCAGTACTTC
NA	TRBV6-5	TRBJ1-1	NA	CASSSQGSNTEAFF	TGTGCCAGCAGTTCTCAGGGGTCGAACACTGAAGCTTTCTTT
NA	TRBV30	TRBJ1-3	NA	CAWSPGPGSGNTIYF	TGTGCCTGGTCCCCCGGGCCGGGAAGTGGAAACACCATATATTTT
NA	TRBV5-1	TRBJ2-3	NA	CASSPGTRGFGDTQYF	TGCGCCAGCAGCCCCGGGACAAGGGGGTTCGGGGATACGCAGTATTTT
TRBD1	TRBV4-1	TRBJ2-5	NA	CASSQRTGTIQETQYF	TGCGCCAGCAGCCAACGGACAGGAACGATCCAAGAGACCCAGTACTTC
NA	TRBV5-1	TRBJ2-7	NA	CASSGTYEQYF	TGCGCCAGCAGCGGAACCTACGAGCAGTACTTC
NA	TRBV18	TRBJ2-5	NA	CASSPGETQYF	TGTGCCAGCTCACCGGGGGAGACCCAGTACTTC
NA	TRBV7-9	TRBJ2-3	NA	CASSPPRTFPSTDTQYF	TGTGCCAGCAGCCCTCCCCGGACTTTTCCTAGCACAGATACGCAGTATTTT
TRBD2	TRBV11-3	TRBJ2-1	NA	CASSLILAGVDEQFF	TGTGCCAGCAGCTTAATCCTAGCGGGAGTGGATGAGCAGTTCTTC
TRBD2	TRBV5-1	TRBJ2-7	NA	CASSPPSSGRAREQYF	TGCGCCAGCAGCCCCCCGTCAAGCGGGAGGGCCCGCGAGCAGTACTTC
NA	TRBV7-9	TRBJ1-4	NA	CASSFEQGPRGRLFF	TGTGCCAGCAGCTTTGAGCAGGGCCCGCGTGGGAGGCTGTTTTTT
TRBD2	TRBV6-6	TRBJ2-1	NA	CASSYLQAGAEQFF	TGTGCCAGCAGTTACTTACAAGCGGGAGCGGAGCAGTTCTTC
TRBD1	TRBV7-3	TRBJ2-1	NA	CASSLAGDRGSYNEQFF	TGTGCCAGCAGCTTGGCCGGAGACAGGGGATCCTACAATGAGCAGTTCTTC
NA	TRBV19	TRBJ2-3	once	CASSTRTDTQYF	TGTGCCAGTAGTACCCGCACAGATACGCAGTATTTT
TRBD2	TRBV6-1	TRBJ2-3	NA	CASSVLAGGTDTQYF	TGTGCCAGCAGTGTACTAGCGGGAGGCACAGATACGCAGTATTTT
NA	TRBV7-2	TRBJ2-7	few	CASSLVGSEQYF	TGTGCCAGCAGCTTAGTAGGCTCCGAGCAGTACTTC
TRBD1	TRBV5-1	TRBJ2-3	NA	CASSNGTGTDTQYF	TGCGCCAGCAGCAACGGGACAGGGACGGATACGCAGTATTTT
NA	TRBV7-2	TRBJ2-7	NA	CASSPTPYEQYF	TGTGCCAGCAGCCCCACCCCCTACGAGCAGTACTTC